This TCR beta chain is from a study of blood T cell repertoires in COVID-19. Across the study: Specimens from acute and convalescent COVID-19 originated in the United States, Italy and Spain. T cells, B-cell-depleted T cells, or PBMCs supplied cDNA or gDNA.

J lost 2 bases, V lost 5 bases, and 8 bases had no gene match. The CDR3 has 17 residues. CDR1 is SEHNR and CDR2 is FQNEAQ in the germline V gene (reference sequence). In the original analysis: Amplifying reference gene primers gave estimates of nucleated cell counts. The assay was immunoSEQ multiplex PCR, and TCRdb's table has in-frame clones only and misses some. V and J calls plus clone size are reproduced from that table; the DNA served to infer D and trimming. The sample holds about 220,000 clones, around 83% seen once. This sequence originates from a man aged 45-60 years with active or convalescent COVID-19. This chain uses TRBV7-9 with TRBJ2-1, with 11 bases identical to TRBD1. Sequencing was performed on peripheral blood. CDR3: CASSPNPGQGAYNEQFF. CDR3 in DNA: TGTGCCAGCAGCCCAAACCCGGGACAGGGGGCCTACAATGAGCAGTTCTTC.